The 10 T cell receptor beta chains below were found in one sample sequenced in a study of metastatic and nonmetastatic thyroid tumors (dated by TCRdb to about 2020). None of the patients had been given any treatment before thyroid surgery. The library was generated by PCR. The sequencer was an Illumina HiSeq 4000. TCRdb reworked the public reads: Q25 trimming with fastp, MiXCR clone assembly, productive beta chains retained. In this sample the table shows around 46,000 clones, less than 25% of which occur a single time. The ten largest clones add up to 3.8% of the sample. Sequencing input: blood. Receptor source: a male donor with papillary thyroid cancer or a benign thyroid nodule (not recorded which). Some clones in this sample may be carry-over from other donors' samples.

This sequence joins TRBV7-3 and TRBJ2-3, with 11 bases fitting TRBD2. From germline, CDR1 is SGHTA and CDR2 FQGTGA. Germline trimming cut 5 bases from V and 3 bases from J; bases unmatched to any gene: 4. This CDR3 region has 15 residues. CDR3 amino acids: CASSVSGRGTDTQYF. In DNA, the CDR3 is TGTGCCAGCAGCGTTAGCGGGAGGGGGACAGATACGCAGTATTTT.

CDR3 nucleotide sequence: TGTGCCACCTCCACGACGGGTAGGGTAGAGACCCAGTACTTC. Its protein product is CATSTTGRVETQYF. V and J are TRBV24-1 and TRBJ2-5, with D hard to call. Germline CDR1 is KGHDR and CDR2 is SFDVKD. There are 14 residues in the CDR3. V shed 9 bases and J shed 4 bases, with 17 bases lying between them.

This clone was seen many times. The chain carries TRBV6-1 and TRBJ2-2; 8 bases align to TRBD2. Germline CDR1 and CDR2: MNHNS and SASEGT. V gave up 6 bases and J gave up 0 bases; unmatched junction bases: 3. The CDR3 loop spans 15 amino acids. CDR3 nucleotide sequence: TGTGCCAGCAGCCTAGCGGGTGCGAACACCGGGGAGCTGTTTTTT. Amino acids: CASSLAGANTGELFF.

The chain joins TRBV20-1 to TRBJ1-2; no reliable D call. The CDR3 totals 13 residues. Germline values: CDR1 DFQATT, CDR2 SNEGSKA (reference sequence). Trimming removed 1 base from V and 4 bases from J, with 10 bases in between. The CDR3 protein is CSARARPLYGYTF. CDR3 DNA sequence: TGCAGTGCTAGAGCGCGGCCTCTCTATGGCTACACCTTC.

The chain employs TRBV6-1 and TRBJ2-5; D is unclear. Germline V gene data show CDR1 as MNHNS and CDR2 as SASEGT. Trimming cost V 6 bases and J 5 bases, with 16 bases left between them. The CDR3 sequence is 14 residues long. CDR3 nucleotides: TGTGCCAGCAGCCGAGCTACGTTCGCGGAGACCCAGTACTTC. Translation: CASSRATFAETQYF.

V is TRBV20-1 and J is TRBJ2-7, with D possibly being TRBD1 (6 bases). The germline gives CDR1 DFQATT, CDR2 SNEGSKA (reference sequence). V lost 1 base to trimming and J lost 4 bases, with 17 bases between them. This CDR3 spans 15 amino acids. The CDR3 region has the DNA TGCAGTGCTAGAGGGTCCGGGACATCTTTTTACGAGCAGTACTTC. This encodes CSARGSGTSFYEQYF.

The sample holds many counts of this clone. Other DNA sequences of this sample code for an identical CDR3. The chain has TRBV19 and TRBJ1-1, with D maybe TRBD1 (5 bases). This CDR3 is built from 12 residues. V lost 8 bases and J 3 bases, leaving 10 bases between the germline ends. Germline CDR1 is LNHDA and CDR2 is SQIVND (reference sequence). The CDR3 coding sequence is TGTGCCAGTTCAGGGAGGGACACTGAAGCTTTCTTT. Protein: CASSGRDTEAFF. Supplemented by reference TRBV19 and TRBJ1-1, the full variable domain reads DGGITQSPKYLFRKEGQNVTLSCEQNLNHDAMYWYRQDPGQGLRLIYYSQIVNDFQKGDIAEGYSVSREKKESFPLTVTSAQKNPTAFYLCASSGRDTEAFFGQGTRLTVV.

This clone was seen only a few times. A read error may account for a junction end that differs from germline. This chain uses TRBV2 with TRBJ2-5; possibly TRBD2 for D (7 bases). CDR3 length: 13 amino acids. Per the germline V gene, CDR1 is SNHLY and CDR2 is FYNNEI. CDR3 residues: CAGSGGAPKTQYF. The CDR3 DNA reads as TGTGCCGGCAGTGGGGGGGCCCCAAAGACCCAGTACTTC.

In its sample, this clone was seen many times. The chain recombines TRBV12-3 or TRBV12-4 with TRBJ2-1; D may be TRBD1 (5 bases). CDR3 length equals 14 residues. Trimming took off 6 bases at V and 3 bases at J, with 12 bases between the two ends. The CDR3 sequence is CASSHDRNYNEQFF. Written as DNA, the CDR3 is TGTGCCAGCAGCCATGACAGAAACTACAATGAGCAGTTCTTC.

This clone was seen ten or more times. The chain uses TRBV6-4 and TRBJ2-3; 9 bases match TRBD1. Germline CDR1 MRHNA, CDR2 SNTAGT. J was trimmed by 4 bases and V by 2 bases; bases with no gene match: 4. This CDR3 spans 15 amino acids. CDR3 protein: CASSDHRQGADTQYF. CDR3 bases: TGTGCCAGCAGTGACCATAGACAGGGGGCAGATACGCAGTATTTT.